These 20 T cell receptor beta chains originate from one sample sequenced in a study of T cells in Graves' hyperthyroidism and ophthalmopathy. Amplified TCR beta CDR3 regions came from RNA transcripts. Initially, a first-round RT-PCR of the TCR CDR3 employed the HTBI primer set. TCRdb fed the multiplex PCR reads into MiXCR, producing one record per CDR3 protein. Seen here are over 200,000 distinct CDR3 sequences, just over 14% observed once, and the top ten hold roughly 15%. Sequencing was performed on blood. These receptors were collected from a middle-aged woman with Graves' hyperthyroidism that later progressed to Graves' ophthalmopathy.

There are many counts of this clonotype. V gene TRBV19 combines with J gene TRBJ2-1; 7 bases fit TRBD2. Germline CDR1 reads LNHDA; CDR2 reads SQIVND (reference sequence). The CDR3 has 15 amino acids. J gave up 6 bases and V 8 bases, and 13 bases lay outside the gene matches. The CDR3 coding sequence is TGTGCCAGTGATGACCTGGGGAGGGGTATCAATGAGCAGTTCTTC. It yields the protein CASDDLGRGINEQFF. Full variable domain (outside the CDR3, taken from reference TRBV19 and TRBJ2-1): DGGITQSPKYLFRKEGQNVTLSCEQNLNHDAMYWYRQDPGQGLRLIYYSQIVNDFQKGDIAEGYSVSREKKESFPLTVTSAQKNPTAFYLCASDDLGRGINEQFFGPGTRLTVL.

This clonotype occurred many times. The CDR3 DNA reads as TGCAGTGCCCCCGAGACTAGCGGGAGTTCCCCCTACAATGAGCAGTTCTTC. This encodes CSAPETSGSSPYNEQFF. The V and J genes are TRBV20-1 and TRBJ2-1; 12 bases are a match to TRBD2. CDR3 length: 17 residues. The J segment lost 2 bases and the V segment lost 6 bases, leaving 11 bases of the junction unmatched. CDR1 DFQATT and CDR2 SNEGSKA come from the germline V gene (reference sequence).

There are many counts of this clonotype. The V and J genes are TRBV12-3 or TRBV12-4 and TRBJ1-5; D is unclear. The CDR3 contains 14 residues. Trimming shortened V by 4 bases and J by 3 bases, and 10 bases separated the two germline ends. The CDR3 nucleotides read TGTGCCAGCAGTTCAGATGCGACCAATCAGCCCCAGCATTTT. Amino acids: CASSSDATNQPQHF.

There are many counts of this clonotype. The chain joins TRBV29-1 to TRBJ2-1; D is perhaps TRBD2 (6 bases). Germline CDR1 and CDR2: SQVTM and ANQGSEA. The CDR3 is 14 amino acids. The V end lost 3 bases, the J end lost 4 bases, and 13 bases lay between the germline ends. The CDR3 is CSVEPREVYNEQFF. CDR3 coding DNA: TGCAGCGTTGAGCCCAGGGAGGTATACAATGAGCAGTTCTTC.

Ten or more counts support this clonotype. This sequence joins TRBV11-2 and TRBJ2-2; D is undetermined. The CDR3 is 13 residues long. CDR1 and CDR2 (germline): SGHAT, FQNNGV. With 6 bases removed from V and 5 bases from J, the gap between germline ends came to 10 bases. CDR3 coding DNA: TGTGCCAGCAGGGGGTACCCGACCGGGGAGCTGTTTTTT. It is translated as CASRGYPTGELFF.

This clonotype was seen more than once but under ten times. This rearrangement joins TRBV20-1 to TRBJ2-1; 8 nucleotides line up with TRBD2. Per germline, CDR1 DFQATT and CDR2 SNEGSKA (reference sequence). This CDR3 is 14 amino acids long. With V trimmed by 1 base and J by 3 bases, 2 bases remained unmatched. The CDR3 loop is CSARGGLDYNEQFF. CDR3 DNA: TGCAGTGCTAGAGGGGGACTAGACTACAATGAGCAGTTCTTC.

Ten or more counts support this clonotype. The chain has TRBV7-6 and TRBJ2-2; 9 nucleotides line up with TRBD2. The CDR3 has 16 amino acids. In germline, CDR1 is SGHVS, CDR2 FNYEAQ. V was pared by 1 base and J by 7 bases, with 7 bases of the junction left unmatched. CDR3 protein: CASSLVSSGIGGELFF. The CDR3 region has the DNA TGTGCCAGCAGCTTAGTGTCTAGCGGGATAGGCGGGGAGCTGTTTTTT.

This clonotype was picked up many times. The chain recombines TRBV6-1 with TRBJ1-1; TRBD1 matches 8 bases. This CDR3 has 14 amino acids. CDR1 is MNHNS and CDR2 is SASEGT in the germline V gene. V was clipped by 5 bases and J by 4 bases; unmatched bases: 6. The CDR3 loop reads CASSLDRGSTEAFF. CDR3 nucleotides: TGTGCCAGCAGTCTTGACAGGGGAAGCACTGAAGCTTTCTTT.

This clonotype has only a few counts. Possible read error: a much larger clone is one base away. V is TRBV5-6 and J is TRBJ2-7; 7 nucleotides agree with TRBD2. Germline V gene data show CDR1 as SGHDT and CDR2 as YYEEEE. Trimming removed 3 bases from V and 6 bases from J; junction bases left unmatched: 6. The CDR3 is 13 amino acids. The CDR3: CASSWGTTAEQYF. CDR3 sequence (DNA): TGTGCCAGCAGCTGGGGGACTACAGCCGAGCAGTACTTC.

The J gene is TRBJ1-1, the V gene TRBV9, with 7 bases matching TRBD1. Looked up from germline, CDR1 is SGDLS and CDR2 is YYNGEE. This CDR3 contains 15 residues. After removal of 5 bases from V and 3 bases from J, the junction contained 10 bases not matched to a gene. The CDR3 is CASRGKEGAHTEAFF. The CDR3, as DNA: TGTGCCAGCAGGGGAAAAGAGGGGGCTCACACTGAAGCTTTCTTT.

This chain uses TRBV15 with TRBJ2-1; perhaps TRBD2 as D (6 bases). Trimming took off 0 bases at V and 7 bases at J, with 16 bases between the two ends. Germline lookup yields CDR1 LNHNV and CDR2 YYDKDF (reference sequence). This CDR3 has 16 residues. CDR3 in amino acids: CATSRDRLVFGNEQFF. The DNA of the CDR3 is TGTGCCACCAGCAGAGATCGACTAGTCTTCGGGAATGAGCAGTTCTTC.

At least ten counts were recorded for this clonotype. This chain links TRBV20-1 with TRBJ2-7, with D tentatively TRBD2 (6 bases). Germline V CDR1 and CDR2: DFQATT, SNEGSKA (reference sequence). This CDR3 is built from 12 residues. Trimming cost V 4 bases and J 2 bases, with 9 bases left between them. CDR3 coding DNA: TGCAGTGCTACCAGCGGGCCCTACGAGCAGTACTTC. Translating it yields CSATSGPYEQYF.

This clonotype was recorded many times. V gene TRBV18 combines with J gene TRBJ2-5; no clear D. In germline, CDR1 is KGHSH, CDR2 LQKENI. The germline V and J ends were trimmed by 0 bases and 4 bases, with 6 bases remaining between them. The CDR3 spans 13 residues. CDR3 in amino acids: CASSPPATETQYF. Here the CDR3 DNA reads TGTGCCAGCTCACCACCCGCGACAGAGACCCAGTACTTC.

To note about this clonotype: A read error may explain this, as a much larger clone is one base away. The chain combines TRBV7-8 with TRBJ1-6; D call uncertain. CDR3 length: 17 residues. CDR1 is SGHVS and CDR2 is FQNEAQ in the germline V gene. Trimming took off 5 bases at V and 0 bases at J, with 14 bases between the two ends. The CDR3 DNA reads as TGTGCCAGCAGCCTTCCTCGGGCGAGCTCCTATAATTCACCCCTCCACTTT. This encodes CASSLPRASSYNSPLHF.

This chain connects TRBV29-1 to TRBJ1-1; 7 bases are a match to TRBD1. This CDR3 has 15 residues. The germline V gene has CDR1 SQVTM and CDR2 ANQGSEA. With 7 bases clipped from V and 6 bases from J, the junction kept 17 bases outside the gene matches. The DNA of the CDR3 is TGCAGCGCAAGGGAGACAGGGAGAGGCAACGCTGAAGCTTTCTTT. Translated: CSARETGRGNAEAFF.

This clonotype was observed many times. This chain joins TRBV28 and TRBJ1-1, with D unresolved. Trimming shortened V by 2 bases and J by 1 base, and 11 bases separated the two germline ends. The CDR3 is 15 residues long. The germline V gene encodes CDR1 MDHEN and CDR2 SYDVKM. The CDR3 nucleotides read TGTGCCAGCAGTTTAAAGGCAGGAGCGAACACTGAAGCTTTCTTT. Encoded protein: CASSLKAGANTEAFF.

This clonotype has more than one count but fewer than ten. This chain joins TRBV10-3 and TRBJ2-1; 11 bases are shared with TRBD2. The length of the CDR3 is 15 residues. The germline gives CDR1 ENHRY, CDR2 SYGVKD. The V and J ends lost 6 bases and 4 bases, in that order; junction bases with no gene match: 5. The CDR3 reads CAISSTSGSYNEQFF. In nucleotides, the CDR3 is TGTGCCATCAGCTCAACTAGCGGGAGTTACAATGAGCAGTTCTTC.

The table lists this clonotype with many counts. The J gene is TRBJ1-1, the V gene TRBV28, with D hard to call. Deletions cut 5 bases from V and 10 bases from J, with 17 bases between. The V gene's germline CDR1 is MDHEN and CDR2 SYDVKM. The CDR3 covers 13 residues. The CDR3: CASSPAGSGGAFF. CDR3 bases: TGTGCCAGCAGTCCGGCGGGGAGTGGAGGAGCTTTCTTT.

This clonotype was seen ten or more times. This rearrangement joins TRBV28 to TRBJ2-2; 7 bases are shared with TRBD1. The junction had 5 bases not matched to a gene; V was cut back by 4 bases and J by 0 bases. Looked up from germline, CDR1 is MDHEN and CDR2 is SYDVKM. This CDR3 has 16 residues. CDR3 region: CASSSWDRSNTGELFF. The CDR3 DNA follows: TGTGCCAGCAGTTCATGGGACAGATCGAACACCGGGGAGCTGTTTTTT.

V gene TRBV19 combines with J gene TRBJ1-6; TRBD1 matches 10 bases. Germline CDR1 reads LNHDA; CDR2 reads SQIVND (reference sequence). The J segment lost 9 bases and the V segment lost 3 bases, leaving 8 bases of the junction unmatched. The CDR3 loop spans 16 amino acids. The CDR3 bases are TGTGCCAGTAGTATCGGAGCCGGGACAGGGGTTTCACCCCTCCACTTT. This sequence encodes CASSIGAGTGVSPLHF.